The T cell receptor beta chain described here comes from a study of identifying expanded T cells in peripheral blood. During the collection period, no donor immune events like infections were recorded. Between the trimmed V and J ends, which lost 3 bases and 4 bases, there was a span of 10 bases. The CDR3 runs to 13 residues. Germline V gene sequence: CDR1 GTSNPN, CDR2 SVGIG (reference sequence). The repertoire was sequenced with immunoSEQ multiplex PCR; TCRdb's copy has only in-frame clones and lacks some. Seen here are approximately 120,000 clones, over 65% observed once, and the top ten hold roughly 3.3%. Details on this clone: Its antigen is currently unknown.

Overall study results and limits: Variance in clone template counts between roughly two-week samples significantly increased with total template count across all healthy donors. Differentially abundant clones: about 1.2 between replicates, about 15 at two to three weeks, approximately 19 at four.

The sequence was collected from a person aged 18 to 69 in good health. The J gene is TRBJ1-3, the V gene TRBV30; TRBD1 might be the D (5 bases). Sample: blood. DNA for the CDR3: TGTGCCTGGAGAGGGGCTGGAGGAAACACCATATATTTT. Translated: CAWRGAGGNTIYF.